The present entry profiles one TCR beta chain with its context. Its antigen is not yet known. Base qualities are missing; no much larger clone stands one base away. This sample stems from a study of cytomegalovirus exposure and HLA in healthy donors (dated 2017 in TCRdb). In terms of the full investigation: In an earlier analysis of approximately 640 of the donors, approximately 260 Gb of sequence data and 117 million unique TCR beta sequences from about 179 million T cells were reported. All discovery cohort repertoires had been generated using a single sequencing platform. On average, around 230,000 unique TCR beta nucleotide sequences were sequenced per donor among roughly 430 genotyped donors of the cohort, with roughly 18% of those sequences being non-productive. To study patterns of TCR occurrence, a later analysis re-analyzed previously published TCR beta repertoires from 600 to 750 donors and added high-resolution HLA genotyping. Class I and class II HLA loci were covered by the typing at four-digit resolution. An early release covering just under 650 HLA-typed donors comprised approximately 290 gigabases of sequencing data and around 86 million unique TCR sequences. A handful of DR-DQ haplotypes were handled as single units for association and clustering because linkage in the cohort was strong. Of the roughly 390 genotyped donors, less than 85% were placed in the genetic ancestry cluster associated with self-reported Caucasian donors. The study aimed to test whether signatures of past pathogen exposure could be identified by cataloging public T cell receptors. The number of typed donors differed by locus: about 620-640 for A, B, C, DRB1 and DQB1; 522 for DQA1; approximately 600 for DPA1; and 400 to 480 for DPB1. In a later genetic analysis, genome-wide SNP genotypes for about three fifths of the roughly 670 donors were used, and that subset was treated as a discovery cohort. In addition to the first cohort of approximately 650 subjects, a separate validation cohort of some 120 different subjects was used. Donor age, sex, ethnicity and CMV serostatus were collected together with the repertoire data. To predict cytomegalovirus infection status, the study combined high-throughput TCR immunosequencing, statistical association of individual TCRs with disease status, and machine learning. Using immunosequencing, the study profiled T cell repertoires from around 680 subjects and related those repertoires to cytomegalovirus serostatus. Rather than drawing on any new phenotypic data, the later analysis identified candidate immune exposures from TCR beta sequences and the way those sequences occurred across donors. To decide whether each TCR beta V gene segment behaved as functional or pseudogenic, an earlier analysis of some 580 of the donors relied on high-throughput TCR beta sequencing.

Library prep was done by the immunoSEQ multiplex PCR assay. For the multiplex PCR, a mixture combining 60 forward primers for TCR Vbeta segments and 13 reverse primers for TCR Jbeta segments was used. A multiplex PCR assay on genomic DNA amplified the CDR3 region of rearranged TCR beta genes. Amplified TCR beta libraries were sequenced as 87-base-pair reads on the Illumina HiSeq System. Under the source paper's analysis protocol: A later analysis counted about 76 million unique TCR beta chains across the 550 to 750 repertoires, and about 10 million of these chains were shared by at least two donors. To remove PCR and sequencing errors, raw reads were error-corrected and collapsed into unique sequences using a nearest-neighbor algorithm that merged closely related sequences. To assign V, D and J gene segments, CDR3 sequences were aligned to IMGT reference sequences. For a sequence to be retained, a match of at least six nucleotides to both a V gene segment and a J gene segment was required. A rearrangement was called productive if the CDR3 had no stop codons and remained in frame with V and J, and every other rearrangement was called non-productive. Following IMGT convention, CDR3 was defined as the stretch from the second conserved V-encoded cysteine up to the conserved J-encoded phenylalanine. In an earlier analysis of around 640 of the donors, sequences lacking an unambiguous match to a single V gene segment were excluded. In an earlier analysis of 587 of the donors, a V segment was called functional when productive rearrangements were above 56.7%, and segregating when the standard deviation between donors exceeded 5%. To diagnose cytomegalovirus status from the catalog of TCR beta chain sequences, a statistical classification framework was built. V and J gene assignment, in a later analysis, came from comparing TCR nucleotide sequences with IMGT/GENE-DB human TR gene sequences. The TCRdist pipeline was used in a later analysis to assign CDR3 sequences and most-parsimonious VDJ recombination scenarios. A later analysis defined each TCR beta chain by its CDR3 amino acid sequence plus V-gene family, and excluded reads lacking a unique V-gene family. As a way to deal with suspected cross-contamination and a sequencing artifact, a later analysis dropped roughly 620 nucleotide sequences that were highly shared and had low generation probability. In a later analysis, a clonal expansion index was calculated for each public chain from normalized within-repertoire ranks of inferred template counts. In a later analysis, generation probabilities were computed with a VDJ recombination model fitted to out-of-frame rearrangements, and the resulting probabilities were checked against IGoR. A later analysis scored TCR-TCR, TCR-HLA and TCR-CMV co-occurrence with hypergeometric tests, applying a repertoire-size bias correction to TCR pairs. A later analysis estimated false discovery rates by permuting HLA or CMV assignments 20 times. In a later analysis, co-occurring TCRs were grouped using DBSCAN, with TCRdist sequence similarity added in when clustering inside HLA-allele-positive subsets. Repertoires with fewer than 30,000 or more than 120,000 public chains, plus five repertoires with anomalous nucleotide sharing, were excluded from co-occurrence clustering. The table was pulled from immuneACCESS by TCRdb, which kept in-frame rearrangements only. Such tables lose some clones; where checked, under half of the loss comes from unresolved V genes, and the rest has no known cause. V, J and clone size derive from that table, while D and trimming were established from the DNA sequence. A total of 150,000 to 200,000 clones appear in this sample, around 62% of them only once. 2.5% to 3.5% of the sample belongs to the ten largest clones.

From the cysteine up to the phenylalanine, the CDR3 has a length of 16 residues. Just CDR3 DNA is preserved here, 48 bases in frame from base 1. Sequences SQVTM (CDR1) and ANQGSEA (CDR2) are obtained from the germline V gene. V has 6 bases trimmed and J has 3 bases trimmed; junction bases matching no gene number 11. The cohort comprised some 700 healthy bone marrow donors. All cohort members were sampled while nominally healthy, although unrecorded immune exposures were likely present. The donor tested CMV seronegative, placing the donor among the 350 or so seronegative members of the cohort. Each donor provided a peripheral blood sample, and peripheral blood mononuclear cells were used for TCR beta sequencing. The Qiagen DNeasy Blood Extraction Kit was used to extract genomic DNA from the blood cell samples. Study-wide findings and limitations: The classifier was reported to diagnose cytomegalovirus status with high specificity and sensitivity in both the original and validation cohorts. A later analysis found that TCR association rates varied across HLA loci, with DRB1 alleles showing the most associated TCRs and HLA-C alleles the fewest. Most TCR sequences were observed very rarely across donors, whereas some public TCRs were present in many individuals. In an earlier analysis of under 600 of the donors, most TCR beta V segments were observed in productive rearrangements about 90% or about 30% of the time, broadly matching IMGT annotations. A further reported finding was that TCR beta sequences accurately predicted the HLA-A and HLA-B alleles for most subjects in the first cohort. Some IMGT-functional V segments, including TRBV6-2 and TRBV6-3, could not be distinguished by the 87-base-pair reads and were therefore excluded. Correlated functional status among segregating V segments might be attributable to linkage disequilibrium, but an unknown experimental factor could not be ruled out. The sequencing pipeline was judged likely to have produced a cluster of highly shared sequence variants as a technical artifact. A later genetic analysis associated a missense DCLRE1C variant with V-gene and J-gene trimming of TCR beta chains, and an independent cohort replicated the association. Over 15 rarely observed V segments, including chromosome 9 orphons, were excluded from the earlier analysis of several hundred of the donors because counts were too low. A few of the identified cytomegalovirus-associated TCR beta chains were confirmed in vitro to be specific for cytomegalovirus antigens. CMV serostatus was the only immune exposure information available for the cohort. A later genetic analysis reported fewer N-insertions in productive TCRs among donors in an Asian-associated ancestry cluster than the roughly 620-donor mean. In a later analysis, most CMV-associated TCR beta chains were found to appear HLA-restricted, with HLA associations seemingly driven largely by CMV exposure. In a later analysis, HLA-associated TCR beta chains showed more clonal expansion and lower generation probabilities than non-associated chains that were equally common. Because HLA typing was missing for some donors at each locus, association tests included only the typed subset. In this cohort, only TCR beta chains were sequenced, and detectable features were limited by the absence of alpha or paired-chain data. The authors suggested that the approach could potentially be extended to other disease states and immunological phenotypes. The presence/absence analyses assumed that sequencing depth was roughly uniform across donors, and that assumption may not be true. When HLA alleles, especially DR and DQ, strongly co-occurred, TCR associations were difficult to assign to individual alleles. Specific HLA alleles were associated with some 15,000 TCR beta sequences at a false discovery rate of 0.05 in a later analysis. According to a later analysis, parvovirus B19, influenza, CMV and Epstein-Barr virus appeared linked to several top co-occurrence clusters. In the study, about 150 TCR beta chains were listed as associated with cytomegalovirus.

Rearrangement joined TRBV29-1 to TRBJ1-2; TRBD1 lines up with 12 middle nucleotides. Sequencing was done on a sample of PBMCs. This TCR derives from a man between 40 and 49 years old in good health and CMV-seronegative. The sequenced DNA is TGCAGCGTCCCTGCGGGACAGGGGGCGGGGTACTATGGCTACACCTTC. Its protein is CSVPAGQGAGYYGYTF.